The rows below give T cell receptor beta chains drawn from one sample of a study of cytotoxic CD8 clonotypes in ibrutinib-treated CLL. The repertoire was sequenced with immunoSEQ multiplex PCR; TCRdb's copy has only in-frame clones and lacks some. The repertoire holds some 50,000 clones, with around 73% as singletons. Sample: PBMCs, taken after 12 months of ibrutinib treatment. These receptors all come from a human donor with chronic lymphocytic leukemia. The CDR3 runs from the conserved cysteine through the conserved F or W. D genes are given only for firm matches. Clone size is given for some rows only: seen once, a few or many times, or a class if the clone is expanded.

>NA|NA|TRBJ1-2|TRBV27
CASRGGYYGYTF
TGTGCCAGCCGCGGGGGATACTATGGCTACACCTTC
>NA|NA|TRBJ1-2|TRBV5-1
CASSLQGNHYGYTF
TGCGCCAGCAGCCTGCAGGGTAATCACTATGGCTACACCTTC
>NA|NA|TRBJ1-4|TRBV28
CASSAATNEKLFF
TGTGCCAGCAGTGCTGCAACTAATGAAAAACTGTTTTTT
>NA|NA|TRBJ2-1|TRBV19
CASSRSLEQFF
TGTGCCAGTAGCCGGAGTTTGGAGCAGTTCTTC
>NA|few|TRBJ2-3|TRBV28
CASSLGAFSTDTQYF
TGTGCCAGCAGTTTGGGAGCCTTCTCCACAGATACGCAGTATTTT
>NA|NA|TRBJ1-3|TRBV27
CASSPVQGLIGNTIYF
TGTGCCAGCAGCCCCGTCCAGGGGCTAATTGGAAACACCATATATTTT
>NA|NA|TRBJ1-3|TRBV7-3
CASSSGAGNTIYF
TGTGCCAGCAGCTCAGGGGCTGGAAACACCATATATTTT
>NA|NA|TRBJ1-4|TRBV19
CASSTIPGQGMVEKLFF
TGTGCCAGTAGTACCATCCCGGGGCAGGGAATGGTTGAAAAACTGTTTTTT
>NA|NA|TRBJ1-2|TRBV10-2
CATRRVYGYTF
TGCGCCACACGTCGGGTCTATGGCTACACCTTC
>NA|NA|TRBJ2-6|TRBV5-1
CASSFVLSGANVLTF
TGCGCCAGCAGCTTCGTATTATCTGGGGCCAACGTCCTGACTTTC
>NA|few|TRBJ1-6|TRBV19
CASRKPGPSNSPLHF
TGTGCCAGTAGGAAGCCGGGACCGAGTAATTCACCCCTCCACTTT
>TRBD1|NA|TRBJ1-6|TRBV7-3
CASSLNTGGNSPLHF
TGTGCCAGCAGCTTAAATACAGGGGGGAATTCACCCCTCCACTTT
>TRBD2|NA|TRBJ2-1|TRBV6-5
CASSYVPPRTSQEQFF
TGTGCCAGCAGTTACGTACCGCCTAGGACTAGCCAAGAGCAGTTCTTC
>NA|NA|TRBJ2-1|TRBV29-1
CGGVWTAYNEQFF
TGCGGGGGAGTTTGGACAGCCTACAATGAGCAGTTCTTC
>NA|once|TRBJ2-5|TRBV7-2
CASSLVPTRVGETQYF
TGTGCCAGCAGCTTAGTCCCTACCAGGGTAGGGGAGACCCAGTACTTC
>NA|NA|TRBJ2-5|TRBV7-7
CASSLARETFQETQYF
TGTGCTAGCAGCTTAGCCAGAGAGACGTTTCAAGAGACCCAGTACTTC
>NA|NA|TRBJ1-5|TRBV28
CASSLGVSLGQPQHF
TGTGCCAGCAGTTTGGGGGTCTCGTTAGGTCAGCCCCAGCATTTT